Below, 22 T cell receptor beta chains from the same sample are listed, as sequenced in a study of OX40 agonist ivuxolimab in advanced cancers. The protocol was immunoSEQ multiplex PCR, while the TCRdb copy is restricted to in-frame clones and leaves out a portion. The sample includes roughly 92,000 clones, roughly nine tenths seen only once; the top ten take roughly 1.4%. Sequencing was performed on CD4+ or CD8+ T cells sorted from blood, taken in a trial of the OX40 agonist ivuxolimab. These receptors all come from an adult with an advanced solid tumor such as melanoma, head and neck, liver or kidney cancer.

CDR3 nucleotides: TGTGCCAGCAGCCCCTCTAGCGGTACAGATACGCAGTATTTT. It encodes CASSPSSGTDTQYF. The rearrangement uses TRBV7-3 and TRBJ2-3; 7 bases map to TRBD2. V dropped 5 bases and J dropped 3; count of bases not matched to a gene: 5. The CDR3 has 14 residues. Germline CDR1 SGHTA, CDR2 FQGTGA. The full variable domain, with the rest looked up from reference TRBV7-3 and TRBJ2-3, is GAGVSQTPSNKVTEKGKYVELRCDPISGHTALYWYRQSLGQGPEFLIYFQGTGAADDSGLPNDRFFAVRPEGSVSTLKIQRTERGDSAVYLCASSPSSGTDTQYFGPGTRLTVL.

The genes are TRBV6-5 and TRBJ2-7, with TRBD1 matching over 7 bases. Germline CDR1 MNHEY, CDR2 SVGAGI. This CDR3 comprises 13 residues. The V segment lost 2 bases and the J segment 9 bases; nucleotides outside the gene matches: 7. DNA for the CDR3: TGTGCCAGCAGTTACGAGACAGGGCTAGGGCAGTACTTC. This gives the protein CASSYETGLGQYF.

This clone has just one count. The V call is TRBV5-1, the J call TRBJ2-5; D is possibly TRBD1 (5 bases). The J call may not be correct, given that the DNA end is closer to TRBJ2-7. CDR1 and CDR2 from the germline V gene are SGHRS and YFSETQ. The CDR3 has 14 amino acids. Written as DNA, the CDR3 is TGCGCCAGCAGAGCCAGGGCCAACTCCTACGAGCAGTACTTC. Encoded protein: CASRARANSYEQYF.

The chain has TRBV29-1 and TRBJ2-2; D possibly corresponds to TRBD2 (5 bases). V lost 5 bases and J 4 bases, leaving 11 bases between the germline ends. This CDR3 spans 13 amino acids. Germline V gene lookup returns CDR1 SQVTM and CDR2 ANQGSEA. CDR3 protein: CSVRGLGTGELFF. CDR3 bases: TGCAGCGTTCGAGGGCTAGGCACCGGGGAGCTGTTTTTT.

The V gene is TRBV2, the J gene TRBJ1-3, with TRBD1 as a possible D gene (5 bases). The V end lost 7 bases, the J end lost 7 bases, and 11 bases lay between the germline ends. From germline, CDR1 is SNHLY and CDR2 FYNNEI. The CDR3 sequence is 12 residues long. The CDR3 is CASNSDSNTIYF. The CDR3 DNA is TGTGCCAGCAATTCTGACAGTAACACCATATATTTT. The full variable domain, its missing parts supplied by reference TRBV2 and TRBJ1-3, is EPEVTQTPSHQVTQMGQEVILRCVPISNHLYFYWYRQILGQKVEFLVSFYNNEISEKSEIFDDQFSVERPDGSNFTLKIRSTKLEDSAMYFCASNSDSNTIYFGEGSWLTVV.

This clone was recorded a few times. The V call is TRBV7-2, the J call TRBJ1-4; D gene ambiguous. The ends were cut back, 2 bases at V and 3 bases at J, with 7 bases in the middle. The germline V gene encodes CDR1 SGHTA and CDR2 FQGNSA. This CDR3 comprises 14 residues. The CDR3 sequence is CASSLLGPNEKLFF. DNA for the CDR3: TGTGCCAGCAGCTTACTGGGCCCTAATGAAAAACTGTTTTTT.

The chain combines TRBV5-5 with TRBJ1-2; no reliable D call. CDR1 is SGHKS and CDR2 is YYEKEE in the germline V gene (reference sequence). This CDR3 has 14 residues. Trimming removed 0 bases from V and 4 bases from J, with 10 bases in between. This CDR3 reads CASSLDGRSYGYTF. CDR3 nucleotide sequence: TGTGCCAGCAGCTTGGACGGCCGGAGCTATGGCTACACCTTC.

J is TRBJ1-2 and V is TRBV18; D is ambiguous. This CDR3 region has 15 residues. Germline values: CDR1 KGHSH, CDR2 LQKENI. Trimming removed 4 bases at V and 0 bases at J, with 12 bases between. CDR3 sequence reads: CASSRETSSNYGYTF. The CDR3 DNA reads TGTGCCAGCTCACGGGAGACAAGTTCTAACTATGGCTACACCTTC.

The chain has TRBV5-6 and TRBJ1-6; D is uncertain. V was clipped by 0 bases and J by 7 bases, with 14 bases between them. This CDR3 comprises 16 residues. Germline V gene lookup returns CDR1 SGHDT and CDR2 YYEEEE. In DNA, the CDR3 is TGTGCCAGCAGCTTGGCGTTTGGGCTAGAGAATTCACCCCTCCACTTT. Amino acids: CASSLAFGLENSPLHF.

This chain connects TRBV29-1 to TRBJ1-4; D call uncertain. Germline values: CDR1 SQVTM, CDR2 ANQGSEA. This CDR3 is 14 amino acids long. Trimming removed 4 bases at V and 0 bases at J, with 9 bases between. The CDR3 loop is CSVARFPTNEKLFF. The CDR3 DNA is TGCAGCGTTGCCAGGTTCCCAACTAATGAAAAACTGTTTTTT.

The chain links TRBV5-4 to TRBJ1-4, with D possibly TRBD1 on 6 matching bases. Germline-derived CDR1 and CDR2 are SGHNT and YYREEE (reference sequence). This CDR3 contains 14 residues. V dropped 1 base and J dropped 4 bases, with 8 bases sitting between them. CDR3 nucleotide sequence: TGTGCCAGCAGCTTGACAGGGCATAATGAAAAACTGTTTTTT. It encodes CASSLTGHNEKLFF. Complete variable domain (other parts from reference TRBV5-4 and TRBJ1-4): ETGVTQSPTHLIKTRGQQVTLRCSSQSGHNTVSWYQQALGQGPQFIFQYYREEENGRGNFPPRFSGLQFPNYSSELNVNALELDDSALYLCASSLTGHNEKLFFGSGTQLSVL.

The chain uses TRBV5-1 and TRBJ2-5; a weak D match, TRBD2 (6 bases). The better agreement between TRBJ2-7 and the DNA end casts doubt on the J call. The CDR3 is 16 amino acids. Germline CDR1 SGHRS, CDR2 YFSETQ. Here the CDR3 reads CASSSNIGEVVYEQYF. DNA of the CDR3: TGCGCCAGCAGCTCGAATATTGGGGAGGTAGTTTACGAGCAGTACTTC.

Written as DNA, the CDR3 is TGCGCCAGTTCAATAGCGGCAGGAGGGATATACGAGCAGTACTTC. This codes for CASSIAAGGIYEQYF. The chain employs TRBV4-1 and TRBJ2-7, with D possibly being TRBD2 (6 bases). The CDR3 loop spans 15 amino acids. The V gene lost 9 bases and the J gene lost 4 bases, with 22 bases spanning the gap. CDR1 MGHRA and CDR2 YSYEKL come from the germline V gene.

This clone was detected only once. This chain connects TRBV7-9 to TRBJ2-1; 10 nucleotides match TRBD2. CDR3 length: 15 residues. V gave up 3 bases and J gave up 10 bases; unmatched junction bases: 9. Germline CDR1 is SEHNR and CDR2 is FQNEAQ (reference sequence). The CDR3 here is CASSLGSGGAREQFF. As DNA, the CDR3 is TGTGCCAGCAGCTTGGGGAGCGGGGGGGCCCGGGAGCAGTTCTTC.

This sequence joins TRBV5-4 and TRBJ2-7; 9 bases are a match to TRBD1. The CDR3 is 15 amino acids. V dropped 4 bases and J dropped 0; count of bases not matched to a gene: 5. The germline V gene has CDR1 SGHNT and CDR2 YYREEE (reference sequence). CDR3 bases: TGTGCCAGCAGCCTCCGGGACAGGGCCTCCTACGAGCAGTACTTC. Translated, it gives CASSLRDRASYEQYF.

The J gene is TRBJ2-7, the V gene TRBV18; 9 bases are a match to TRBD1. Trimming took 1 base from V and 3 from J; bases not matched to a gene: 1. CDR1 and CDR2 (germline): KGHSH, LQKENI. The CDR3 is made up of 14 amino acids. CDR3 sequence: CASSPQTGGYEQYF. The CDR3 DNA sequence: TGTGCCAGCTCACCACAGACAGGGGGCTACGAGCAGTACTTC.

The chain is built from TRBV6-6 and TRBJ2-3; 8 bases line up with TRBD2. In germline, CDR1 is MNHNY, CDR2 SVGAGI (reference sequence). The CDR3 length is 16 residues. V lost 8 bases, J lost 6 bases, and 16 bases stayed unmatched. The CDR3 nucleotides read TGTGCCAGCTACCGCATGGGCGGGGGGCAGGGGGATACGCAGTATTTT. This codes for CASYRMGGGQGDTQYF.

The chain combines TRBV11-1 with TRBJ2-7; D perhaps matches TRBD2 (7 bases). Trimming cost V 2 bases and J 5 bases, with 19 bases left between them. Germline V lookup: CDR1 SGHAT, CDR2 FQDESV (reference sequence). This CDR3 is built from 16 residues. CDR3 DNA sequence: TGTGCCAGCAGCTTATCTAGCGGAGGGGGTCCCAACGAGCAGTACTTC. This translates into CASSLSSGGGPNEQYF.

This chain links TRBV11-3 with TRBJ2-7; 9 bases are a match to TRBD1. The length of the CDR3 is 14 residues. CDR1 and CDR2 (germline): SGHNT, YENEEA. J gave up 4 bases and V 1 base, and 2 bases lay outside the gene matches. CDR3 loop: CASSLGGQGYEQYF. In DNA form, the CDR3 reads TGTGCCAGCAGCTTAGGGGGACAGGGATACGAGCAGTACTTC.

The V gene is TRBV7-9, the J gene TRBJ2-7; 8 nucleotides align to TRBD2. The CDR3 runs 15 residues. Trimming removed 5 bases from V and 1 base from J; junction bases left unmatched: 7. Germline CDR1 reads SEHNR; CDR2 reads FQNEAQ (reference sequence). The CDR3 sequence is CASSQDLAGSYEQYF. DNA of the CDR3: TGTGCCAGCAGCCAAGATTTAGCGGGATCCTACGAGCAGTACTTC. The whole variable domain, filled in from reference TRBV7-9 and TRBJ2-7, reads DTGVSQNPRHKITKRGQNVTFRCDPISEHNRLYWYRQTLGQGPEFLTYFQNEAQLEKSRLLSDRFSAERPKGSFSTLEIQRTEQGDSAMYLCASSQDLAGSYEQYFGPGTRLTVT.

The rearrangement uses TRBV15 and TRBJ2-1; a weak D match, TRBD1 (6 bases). There are 15 residues in the CDR3. CDR1 is LNHNV and CDR2 is YYDKDF in the germline V gene (reference sequence). Trimming pared 0 bases from V and 9 bases from J, leaving 15 bases between. The CDR3 DNA sequence: TGTGCCACCAGCAGAGATTTGGACAGTCGCACTGAGCAGTTCTTC. Translated: CATSRDLDSRTEQFF.

The chain has TRBV29-1 and TRBJ2-2; D is perhaps TRBD1 or TRBD2 (5 bases each). Trimming pared 4 bases from V and 0 bases from J, leaving 18 bases between. The CDR3 is 17 residues long. In germline, CDR1 is SQVTM, CDR2 ANQGSEA. The CDR3 bases are TGCAGCGTTGGAGGGGTATGGGGCAGGGCGAACACCGGGGAGCTGTTTTTT. Its translation is CSVGGVWGRANTGELFF.